These 30 T cell receptor beta chains share one sample of origin, sequenced in a study of shared clonotypes between healthy human individuals. Measured with immunoSEQ multiplex PCR; TCRdb has only the in-frame clones, and not every one. The data hold over a million clones, with under 80% observed a single time. Sequencing was carried out using memory CD4+ T cells sorted from blood. Subset given: CD45RA-negative fraction. The receptors stem from a man aged 18 to 35 in good health.

This clone turned up a few times. An end of the junction differs from the germline gene, which may be a read error. The V and J genes are TRBV7-7 and TRBJ2-1, with no clear D. Per the germline V gene, CDR1 is SSHAT and CDR2 is FNYEAQ (reference sequence). The CDR3 length is 13 residues. CDR3 DNA: TGTGCTAGCAGCTTAGGATCCTACAATGAGCAGTTCTTC. Protein: CASSLGSYNEQFF.

The genes are TRBV5-1 and TRBJ2-6; no clear D. The V and J ends lost 4 bases and 1 base respectively, with 12 bases between them. This CDR3 is 16 amino acids long. Germline V gene sequence: CDR1 SGHRS, CDR2 YFSETQ. The CDR3 reads CASSLGVGSGANVLTF. CDR3 bases: TGCGCCAGCAGCCTTGGGGTTGGGTCTGGGGCCAACGTCCTGACTTTC.

This chain links TRBV10-3 with TRBJ2-2, with TRBD2 matching over 8 bases. The J segment lost 8 bases and the V segment lost 6 bases, leaving 8 bases of the junction unmatched. Germline V gene sequence: CDR1 ENHRY, CDR2 SYGVKD. CDR3 size: 14 residues. The CDR3 sequence is CAIRRTSKSGELFF. CDR3 nucleotide sequence: TGTGCCATCAGAAGGACTAGCAAATCGGGGGAGCTGTTTTTT.

The CDR3 here is CASSEWGGSGNTIYF. Written as DNA, the CDR3 is TGTGCCAGCAGTGAGTGGGGAGGCTCTGGAAACACCATATATTTT. The genes are TRBV25-1 and TRBJ1-3, with D uncertain. The V gene's germline CDR1 is MGHDK and CDR2 SYGVNS. The CDR3 spans 15 residues. V was pared by 3 bases and J by 0 bases, with 9 bases between.

This rearrangement joins TRBV5-5 to TRBJ2-7, with D possibly called TRBD1 or TRBD2 (5 bases each). The germline V gene has CDR1 SGHKS and CDR2 YYEKEE (reference sequence). Trimming pared 4 bases from V and 2 bases from J, leaving 16 bases between. The CDR3 covers 15 residues. The CDR3 bases are TGTGCCAGCAGCCCAGCCTCGGGGCTGACCTACGAGCAGTACTTC. Translation: CASSPASGLTYEQYF.

This clone was seen a few times. The chain links TRBV18 to TRBJ1-1; the match to TRBD1 covers 9 bases. The CDR3 contains 15 residues. Germline V gives CDR1 KGHSH, CDR2 LQKENI. J gave up 6 bases and V 3 bases, and 8 bases lay outside the gene matches. Here the CDR3 DNA reads TGTGCCAGCTCACCGCAAGGGACAGGGAAGGCTGAAGCTTTCTTT. Protein: CASSPQGTGKAEAFF.

This clone was detected a few times. The sample holds other DNA sequences that translate to the same CDR3. The gene calls are TRBV7-2 and TRBJ1-1; possibly TRBD1 for D (5 bases). The CDR3 is 13 residues long. V was pared by 3 bases and J by 5 bases, with 10 bases between. CDR1 SGHTA and CDR2 FQGNSA come from the germline V gene. The chain's CDR3 is CASSFRGGTEAFF. CDR3 in DNA: TGTGCCAGCAGCTTTAGGGGAGGAACTGAAGCTTTCTTT.

Of note for this clone: This is likely an artifact of a read error, given a far larger clone one base away. Other nucleotide sequences in the sample specify the same CDR3. The CDR3 sequence: CASSEGTDTQYF. The CDR3 DNA follows: TGTGCCAGCAGTGAGGGCACAGATACGCAGTATTTT. V gene TRBV6-1 combines with J gene TRBJ2-3; no clear D gene. The germline V and J ends were trimmed by 3 bases and 1 base, with 2 bases remaining between them. The CDR3 length is 12 residues. Germline CDR1 is MNHNS and CDR2 is SASEGT.

This chain connects TRBV7-3 to TRBJ1-2; 11 bases match TRBD1. Germline V CDR1 and CDR2: SGHTA, FQGTGA. V lost 5 bases, J lost 8 bases, and 10 bases stayed unmatched. The CDR3 runs 15 residues. CDR3 sequence reads: CASSHGPGQGGGYTF. The CDR3 region has the DNA TGTGCCAGCAGCCACGGGCCGGGACAGGGGGGAGGCTACACCTTC.

As for this clone: The sample holds other DNA sequences that translate to the same CDR3. CDR3 in DNA: TGTGCCAGCAGGGCGGGACTGAGCTCCTACAATGAGCAGTTCTTC. Translating gives CASRAGLSSYNEQFF. The chain joins TRBV27 to TRBJ2-1; the D gene is possibly TRBD2 (6 bases). V dropped 6 bases and J dropped 0 bases, with 12 bases sitting between them. CDR1 and CDR2 (germline): MNHEY, SMNVEV (reference sequence). This CDR3 contains 15 residues.

J is TRBJ1-3 and V is TRBV11-2; 10 bases line up with TRBD1. With 7 bases clipped from V and 4 bases from J, the junction kept 7 bases outside the gene matches. CDR3 length: 15 residues. Germline V gives CDR1 SGHAT, CDR2 FQNNGV. CDR3 in amino acids: CASTWTGGKGNTIYF. CDR3 sequence (DNA): TGTGCCAGCACCTGGACAGGGGGTAAAGGAAACACCATATATTTT.

V usage is TRBV5-1 and J usage is TRBJ2-1; 12 positions match TRBD2. Per the germline V gene, CDR1 is SGHRS and CDR2 is YFSETQ. Losses at the gene ends were 3 bases for V and 9 bases for J; bases not matched to a gene: 10. This CDR3 is built from 16 residues. This CDR3 reads CASSSLTSGSTTEQFF. CDR3 nucleotides: TGCGCCAGCAGCTCCTTGACTAGCGGGAGTACAACTGAGCAGTTCTTC.

The CDR3 sequence: CSARGAPSAFF. The CDR3 nucleotides are TGCAGTGCTAGAGGGGCCCCATCAGCTTTCTTT. The chain recombines TRBV20-1 with TRBJ1-1; D call uncertain. V dropped 1 base and J dropped 10 bases, with 10 bases sitting between them. The CDR3 is 11 amino acids. CDR1 and CDR2 (germline): DFQATT, SNEGSKA (reference sequence).

This clone occurred many times. The chain links TRBV6-5 to TRBJ2-7, with 7 bases that match TRBD1. CDR3 length: 13 residues. Germline-derived CDR1 and CDR2 are MNHEY and SVGAGI. V gave up 8 bases and J gave up 5 bases; unmatched junction bases: 9. The CDR3 region has the DNA TGTGCCAGCGGAAGACAGGGCCCTCACGAGCAGTACTTC. This gives the protein CASGRQGPHEQYF.

The chain joins TRBV18 to TRBJ1-5, with D hard to call. Germline-derived CDR1 and CDR2 are KGHSH and LQKENI. CDR3 size: 17 residues. The V and J ends lost 4 bases and 0 bases respectively, with 16 bases between them. The CDR3 DNA is TGTGCCAGCTCACGTCGGAGGCCGGATGATAGCAATCAGCCCCAGCATTTT. Translating it yields CASSRRRPDDSNQPQHF.

In regard to this clone: The sample contains more than one DNA sequence encoding this CDR3. This sequence joins TRBV6-5 and TRBJ2-7; TRBD1 matches at 8 bases. Trimming removed 6 bases from V and 3 bases from J; junction bases left unmatched: 7. CDR1 is MNHEY, CDR2 SVGAGI, per germline. This CDR3 is built from 14 residues. The CDR3 DNA reads as TGTGCCAGCAGACCCGGACAGGGAAGCTACGAGCAGTACTTC. Translation gives CASRPGQGSYEQYF.

This clone was detected only once. The chain couples TRBV10-1 to TRBJ2-3, with no clear D. This CDR3 has 16 residues. V was clipped by 3 bases and J by 4 bases, with 17 bases between them. Germline CDR1 is WNHNN and CDR2 is SYGVQD (reference sequence). The CDR3 nucleotides read TGCGCCAGCAGTGATAGAGGCAGGCCGATCCCAGATACGCAGTATTTT. This sequence encodes CASSDRGRPIPDTQYF.

In its sample, this clone was seen once. The chain carries TRBV27 and TRBJ1-4, with D tentatively TRBD1 (6 bases). Deletions cut 4 bases from V and 7 bases from J, with 16 bases between. CDR3 length equals 15 residues. Germline CDR1 is MNHEY and CDR2 is SMNVEV (reference sequence). The CDR3 sequence: CASSSTGTEGEKLFF. In DNA, the CDR3 is TGTGCCAGCAGTTCCACAGGGACGGAGGGTGAAAAACTGTTTTTT.

The rearrangement uses TRBV7-9 and TRBJ2-3, with D perhaps matching TRBD1 (5 bases). V was clipped by 4 bases and J by 4 bases, with 12 bases between them. Germline CDR1 reads SEHNR; CDR2 reads FQNEAQ (reference sequence). The CDR3 has 14 amino acids. The CDR3 region has the DNA TGTGCCAGCAGCTACAGGACATTGTCAGATACGCAGTATTTT. This translates into CASSYRTLSDTQYF. Full variable domain (rest looked up from reference TRBV7-9 and TRBJ2-3): DTGVSQNPRHKITKRGQNVTFRCDPISEHNRLYWYRQTLGQGPEFLTYFQNEAQLEKSRLLSDRFSAERPKGSFSTLEIQRTEQGDSAMYLCASSYRTLSDTQYFGPGTRLTVL.

This chain uses TRBV20-1 with TRBJ2-1; the D is unclear. V was clipped by 6 bases and J by 16 bases, with 19 bases between them. The germline gives CDR1 DFQATT, CDR2 SNEGSKA (reference sequence). The CDR3 sequence is 11 residues long. The CDR3 reads CSALYLMSIFF. CDR3 nucleotide sequence: TGCAGTGCGCTCTACTTAATGAGCATCTTCTTC.

The chain joins TRBV5-1 to TRBJ2-7, with 8 bases identical to TRBD1. Germline V gene lookup returns CDR1 SGHRS and CDR2 YFSETQ. The CDR3 has 14 residues. Trimming removed 3 bases from V and 5 bases from J; junction bases left unmatched: 7. CDR3 region: CASSWGQANHEQYF. For the CDR3, the DNA is TGCGCCAGCAGCTGGGGACAGGCCAACCACGAGCAGTACTTC. The full variable domain, rest sourced from reference TRBV5-1 and TRBJ2-7, is KAGVTQTPRYLIKTRGQQVTLSCSPISGHRSVSWYQQTPGQGLQFLFEYFSETQRNKGNFPGRFSGRQFSNSRSEMNVSTLELGDSALYLCASSWGQANHEQYFGPGTRLTVT.

This clone came up once. The chain combines TRBV4-1 with TRBJ2-1; TRBD2 matches 10 bases. Germline CDR1 is MGHRA and CDR2 is YSYEKL. CDR3 length equals 19 residues. V was pared by 3 bases and J by 1 base, with 12 bases of the junction left unmatched. CDR3 coding DNA: TGCGCCAGCAGCCAGAACAGCGGGGGGGCGTATGGGTCCTACAATGAGCAGTTCTTC. It is translated as CASSQNSGGAYGSYNEQFF.

A few counts support this clone. The chain carries TRBV7-3 and TRBJ1-1; D uncertain. V was pared by 4 bases and J by 1 base, with 7 bases between. This CDR3 spans 13 amino acids. The germline V gene encodes CDR1 SGHTA and CDR2 FQGTGA. DNA for the CDR3: TGTGCCAGCAGCTCAAGGAGGAACACTGAAGCTTTCTTT. Protein product: CASSSRRNTEAFF.

V and J are TRBV5-1 and TRBJ2-7; D may correspond to TRBD1 or TRBD2 (5 bases each). Germline CDR1 reads SGHRS; CDR2 reads YFSETQ. There are 15 residues in the CDR3. Trimming cost V 1 base and J 4 bases, with 15 bases left between them. The CDR3 coding sequence is TGCGCCAGCAGCTTGTATCAGGGTCGGGGATACGAGCAGTACTTC. Translated: CASSLYQGRGYEQYF.

As regards this clone: The same CDR3 is also encoded by other DNA sequences in this sample. The J gene is TRBJ2-1, the V gene TRBV7-9; TRBD2 matches at 15 bases. V shed 4 bases and J 7 bases; nucleotides not matched to a gene: 2. Germline values: CDR1 SEHNR, CDR2 FQNEAQ (reference sequence). The CDR3 runs 15 residues. In DNA form, the CDR3 reads TGTGCCAGCAGCTCCGGACTAGCGGGAGGGAATGAGCAGTTCTTC. Its translation is CASSSGLAGGNEQFF. Filled out from reference TRBV7-9 and TRBJ2-1, the complete variable domain reads DTGVSQNPRHKITKRGQNVTFRCDPISEHNRLYWYRQTLGQGPEFLTYFQNEAQLEKSRLLSDRFSAERPKGSFSTLEIQRTEQGDSAMYLCASSSGLAGGNEQFFGPGTRLTVL.

As regards this clone: This specimen includes other DNA sequences encoding the same CDR3. V and J are TRBV5-1 and TRBJ2-5, with 7 bases lining up with TRBD2. This CDR3 is 14 amino acids long. Trimming removed 0 bases from V and 4 bases from J; junction bases left unmatched: 3. In germline, CDR1 is SGHRS, CDR2 YFSETQ. The CDR3: CASSLGGLGETQYF. The CDR3 DNA follows: TGCGCCAGCAGCTTGGGCGGACTAGGAGAGACCCAGTACTTC.

This clone was found a few times. This rearrangement joins TRBV6-5 to TRBJ2-3, with D hard to call. CDR3 length: 13 amino acids. The germline V gene has CDR1 MNHEY and CDR2 SVGAGI. The V gene lost 11 bases and the J gene lost 2 bases, with 14 bases spanning the gap. DNA of the CDR3: TGTGCCGCAGCGCCCTTCCACACAGATACGCAGTATTTT. This translates into CAAAPFHTDTQYF.

V gene TRBV2 combines with J gene TRBJ2-2; 7 positions match TRBD2. J was trimmed by 7 bases and V by 3 bases; bases with no gene match: 8. This CDR3 contains 15 residues. Germline CDR1 reads SNHLY; CDR2 reads FYNNEI. CDR3 protein: CASSEERGIGGELFF. The CDR3 region has the DNA TGTGCCAGCAGTGAGGAGCGGGGTATCGGCGGGGAGCTGTTTTTT.

The chain joins TRBV7-2 to TRBJ2-3; TRBD2 matches 11 bases. J gave up 1 base and V 0 bases, and 3 bases lay outside the gene matches. Germline CDR1 SGHTA, CDR2 FQGNSA. The CDR3 consists of 17 residues. CDR3 sequence (DNA): TGTGCCAGCAGCTTAGCCACTAGCGGGAGAGGCACAGATACGCAGTATTTT. This gives the protein CASSLATSGRGTDTQYF.

In this sample, this clone turned up a few times. V and J are TRBV19 and TRBJ1-4, with 8 bases lining up with TRBD1. CDR1 is LNHDA, CDR2 SQIVND, per germline (reference sequence). CDR3 length: 17 amino acids. V gave up 5 bases and J gave up 6 bases; unmatched junction bases: 14. The CDR3 region is CASSDGTGRGRDEKLFF. The DNA of the CDR3 is TGTGCCAGTAGTGACGGGACAGGCCGGGGACGGGATGAAAAACTGTTTTTT.